These 15 T cell receptor beta chains were sequenced from one sample in a study of cytomegalovirus exposure and HLA in healthy donors. Primers for the PCR totalled 60 Vbeta and 13 Jbeta. Clones were sequenced by immunoSEQ multiplex PCR, and TCRdb holds only the in-frame ones, with some missing. The data hold about 180,000 clones, with 84% observed a single time. Sample: PBMCs. The receptors shown here come from a boy aged 2 to 9 in good health and CMV-seronegative.

The chain recombines TRBV30 with TRBJ2-1, with TRBD2 as a possible D gene (5 bases). Germline V gives CDR1 GTSNPN, CDR2 SVGIG (reference sequence). V lost 1 base to trimming and J lost 9 bases, with 10 bases between them. The CDR3 is made up of 12 amino acids. The CDR3 spells CAWSARRGEQFF. Here the CDR3 DNA reads TGTGCCTGGAGTGCACGACGGGGTGAGCAGTTCTTC.

The rearrangement uses TRBV5-1 and TRBJ2-7, with TRBD2 matching 7 bases. Per the germline V gene, CDR1 is SGHRS and CDR2 is YFSETQ. This CDR3 is built from 15 residues. J was trimmed by 1 base and V by 0 bases; bases with no gene match: 4. The CDR3 bases are TGCGCCAGCAGCTTGGGGCAGCGGGAATCCTACGAGCAGTACTTC. Protein: CASSLGQRESYEQYF.

The V and J genes are TRBV10-3 and TRBJ2-1, with TRBD2 matching 12 bases. CDR1 and CDR2 from the germline V gene are ENHRY and SYGVKD. The CDR3 is 17 residues long. The V segment lost 2 bases and the J segment 4 bases; nucleotides outside the gene matches: 6. CDR3 in DNA: TGTGCCATCAGTGAGCCCGAACTAGCGGGAGGTTACAATGAGCAGTTCTTC. Amino acid sequence: CAISEPELAGGYNEQFF.

This clone occurred a few times. V gene TRBV28 combines with J gene TRBJ1-4; D ambiguous. V was pared by 7 bases and J by 3 bases, with 15 bases between. The germline V gene encodes CDR1 MDHEN and CDR2 SYDVKM. The length of the CDR3 is 15 residues. CDR3 DNA: TGTGCCAGCAATAGAGCAGGTTCCGCTAATGAAAAACTGTTTTTT. Translation gives CASNRAGSANEKLFF.

As for this clone: This sample includes further DNA sequences coding for the same CDR3. The chain uses TRBV2 and TRBJ1-5; D call uncertain. CDR3 length equals 14 residues. CDR1 and CDR2 (germline): SNHLY, FYNNEI. V lost 0 bases and J lost 2, with 5 bases in between. DNA of the CDR3: TGTGCCAGCAGTGAAGCGAGAGGCAATCAGCCCCAGCATTTT. Protein: CASSEARGNQPQHF. The whole variable domain, remainder taken from reference TRBV2 and TRBJ1-5, is EPEVTQTPSHQVTQMGQEVILRCVPISNHLYFYWYRQILGQKVEFLVSFYNNEISEKSEIFDDQFSVERPDGSNFTLKIRSTKLEDSAMYFCASSEARGNQPQHFGDGTRLSIL.

This chain connects TRBV28 to TRBJ1-5; no firm D call. The germline V gene has CDR1 MDHEN and CDR2 SYDVKM. The CDR3 sequence is 14 residues long. V was clipped by 5 bases and J by 0 bases, with 8 bases between them. CDR3 nucleotide sequence: TGTGCCAGCAGTAACTTCTATAGCAATCAGCCCCAGCATTTT. This gives the protein CASSNFYSNQPQHF.

The chain combines TRBV4-1 with TRBJ2-7; D is undetermined. V lost 1 base and J lost 4, with 8 bases in between. Germline assignment: CDR1 MGHRA and CDR2 YSYEKL. This CDR3 spans 13 amino acids. CDR3 amino acids: CASSQGNGYEQYF. CDR3 in DNA: TGCGCCAGCAGCCAAGGAAACGGTTACGAGCAGTACTTC.

The CDR3, as DNA: TGTGCCAGCTCACCATCTGACAGGACCCTCTCCTACGAGCAGTACTTC. Its protein is CASSPSDRTLSYEQYF. This chain connects TRBV18 to TRBJ2-7; tentative D call: TRBD1 (6 bases). Trimming left V 2 bases short and J 0 bases short, with 14 bases between. This CDR3 is built from 16 residues. Per the germline V gene, CDR1 is KGHSH and CDR2 is LQKENI. The complete variable domain, with remaining parts taken from reference TRBV18 and TRBJ2-7, reads NAGVMQNPRHLVRRRGQEARLRCSPMKGHSHVYWYRQLPEEGLKFMVYLQKENIIDESGMPKERFSAEFPKEGPSILRIQQVVRGDSAAYFCASSPSDRTLSYEQYFGPGTRLTVT.

This chain joins TRBV18 and TRBJ2-3; D possibly corresponds to TRBD2 (6 bases). Germline CDR1 KGHSH, CDR2 LQKENI. Trimming removed 4 bases at V and 0 bases at J, with 14 bases between. This CDR3 contains 16 residues. Here the CDR3 DNA reads TGTGCCAGCTCACTTATTAGCGGTTCTAGCACAGATACGCAGTATTTT. This sequence encodes CASSLISGSSTDTQYF.

CDR3 bases: TGTGCCAGCAGGACCGACAGCCGCGGTCAAACGAGCTCTGGAAACACCATATATTTT. It translates to CASRTDSRGQTSSGNTIYF. This chain joins TRBV21-1 and TRBJ1-3; no check of the table's D call, TRBD1, against the DNA was made. TRBV21-1 is designated a pseudogene. The CDR3 loop spans 19 amino acids.

The chain couples TRBV28 to TRBJ2-2, with 10 bases lining up with TRBD2. The junction had 14 bases not matched to a gene; V was cut back by 1 base and J by 6 bases. Germline V lookup: CDR1 MDHEN, CDR2 SYDVKM. CDR3 length: 19 amino acids. CDR3 protein: CASSLSPAGGPIWSGELFF. The CDR3 DNA follows: TGTGCCAGCAGTTTATCCCCAGCGGGAGGGCCGATTTGGTCCGGGGAGCTGTTTTTT.

The gene calls are TRBV4-1 and TRBJ2-7; D call uncertain. The CDR3 is made up of 16 amino acids. Trimming took 0 bases from V and 1 from J, leaving 13 bases between them. Germline V CDR1 and CDR2: MGHRA, YSYEKL. The CDR3: CASSQDIVHSSYEQYF. CDR3 in DNA: TGCGCCAGCAGCCAAGATATCGTTCACAGTTCCTACGAGCAGTACTTC.

This clone was recorded a few times. The rearrangement uses TRBV5-1 and TRBJ2-1, with TRBD2 matching over 7 bases. The CDR3 is 13 amino acids. The germline CDR1 and CDR2 sequences are SGHRS and YFSETQ. J was trimmed by 9 bases and V by 0 bases; bases with no gene match: 3. The DNA for the CDR3 is TGCGCCAGCAGCTTGGGAACTAGCGCTGAGCAGTTCTTC. This codes for CASSLGTSAEQFF.

The V call is TRBV18, the J call TRBJ1-4; a possible D gene is TRBD1 (6 bases). Trimming left V 4 bases short and J 2 bases short, with 11 bases between. The CDR3 is made up of 15 amino acids. Per germline, CDR1 KGHSH and CDR2 LQKENI. CDR3 DNA: TGTGCCAGCTCACTGCGACAGGAGACTAATGAAAAACTGTTTTTT. This encodes CASSLRQETNEKLFF. Combining the CDR3 with reference TRBV18 and TRBJ1-4 gives the whole variable domain NAGVMQNPRHLVRRRGQEARLRCSPMKGHSHVYWYRQLPEEGLKFMVYLQKENIIDESGMPKERFSAEFPKEGPSILRIQQVVRGDSAAYFCASSLRQETNEKLFFGSGTQLSVL.

The chain joins TRBV2 to TRBJ2-6; D uncertain. V gave up 10 bases and J gave up 3 bases, with 10 bases separating them. Per the germline V gene, CDR1 is SNHLY and CDR2 is FYNNEI. This CDR3 spans 13 amino acids. CDR3 sequence: CATDSFGANVLTF. CDR3 DNA sequence: TGTGCCACTGACTCGTTTGGGGCCAACGTCCTGACTTTC.